Reported below is one T cell receptor (beta chain). The antigen remains undetermined. In patients aged 18 to 65, hyperthyroidism was newly diagnosed, with duration under 2 months. Patients having uncontrolled infection, another autoimmune disease, pregnancy or lactation were not included. These data originate in a study of T cells in Graves' hyperthyroidism and ophthalmopathy. Amplification of TCR beta CDR3 regions was performed using RNA transcripts as template. In the first-round RT-PCR of the TCR CDR3, the HTBI primer set was used. A single record per CDR3 protein comes from TCRdb applying MiXCR to the multiplex PCR reads. Of roughly 800,000 distinct CDR3 sequences listed, over 35% are singletons. Points from the study as a whole: Patients with ophthalmopathy were separated from those with stable hyperthyroidism by a 13 V-J model. Most expanded thyroid clonotypes above 0.001 also appeared in blood.

Sequencing used blood. The clonotype originates from a man aged 18 to 30 with Graves' hyperthyroidism.

The CDR3 DNA sequence: TGCGCCAGCAGCCAAGTTACAGGGGACAATTCACCCCTCCACTTT. Translation gives CASSQVTGDNSPLHF. The chain carries TRBV4-1 and TRBJ1-6; TRBD1 matches 7 bases. Germline CDR1 reads MGHRA; CDR2 reads YSYEKL. Losses at the gene ends were 1 base for V and 7 bases for J; bases not matched to a gene: 4. This CDR3 has 15 residues.